The next 3 T cell receptor beta chains were all read from a single sample in a study of blood T cells in healthy people across ages. Next came a second PCR, run for about 7 to 12 cycles, which used a sample-barcoded 5' primer along with a J-beta primer mix. One entry per CDR3 protein, called by TCRdb with MiXCR from the 5' RACE reads. The table has around 1.1 million distinct CDR3 sequences, approximately 38% seen once; the top ten hold under 15%. Material for sequencing was blood. These receptors came from a young man in good health.

The chain combines TRBV7-9 with TRBJ2-2; no firm D call. The germline V gene encodes CDR1 SEHNR and CDR2 FQNEAQ (reference sequence). This CDR3 comprises 11 residues. Trimming took 5 bases from V and 9 from J, leaving 7 bases between them. The DNA for the CDR3 is TGTGCCAGCAGCCGACCCAGGGAGCTGTTTTTT. Translated: CASSRPRELFF.

This clonotype was detected only once. The genes are TRBV5-5 and TRBJ1-1, with TRBD1 matching 9 bases. The CDR3 extends over 14 amino acids. The V gene's germline CDR1 is SGHKS and CDR2 YYEKEE (reference sequence). The V gene end was trimmed by 4 bases and the J gene end by 8 bases; junction bases not matched to a gene: 9. The CDR3 nucleotides read TGTGCCAGCAGCGCATCTCCGGGACAGGGCGAAGCTTTCTTT. Its protein is CASSASPGQGEAFF.

The V and J genes are TRBV5-8 and TRBJ2-3, with D uncertain. The CDR3 is made up of 14 amino acids. Trimming removed 3 bases at V and 3 bases at J, with 11 bases between. From germline, CDR1 is SGHTS and CDR2 YDEGEE. The CDR3 sequence: CASSSITITDTQYF. Written as DNA, the CDR3 is TGTGCCAGCAGCTCCATTACTATAACAGATACGCAGTATTTT.